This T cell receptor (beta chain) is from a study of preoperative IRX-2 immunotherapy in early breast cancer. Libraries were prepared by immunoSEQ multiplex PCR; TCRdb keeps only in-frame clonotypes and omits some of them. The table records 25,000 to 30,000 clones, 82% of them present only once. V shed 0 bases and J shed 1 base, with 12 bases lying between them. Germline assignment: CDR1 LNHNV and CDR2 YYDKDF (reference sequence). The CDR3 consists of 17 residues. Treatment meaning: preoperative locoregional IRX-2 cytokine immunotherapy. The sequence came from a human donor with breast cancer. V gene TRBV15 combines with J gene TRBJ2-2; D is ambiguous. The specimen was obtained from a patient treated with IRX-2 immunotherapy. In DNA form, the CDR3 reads TGTGCCACCAGCAGAGATCTTGTGACGGAGAACACCGGGGAGCTGTTTTTT. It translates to CATSRDLVTENTGELFF.